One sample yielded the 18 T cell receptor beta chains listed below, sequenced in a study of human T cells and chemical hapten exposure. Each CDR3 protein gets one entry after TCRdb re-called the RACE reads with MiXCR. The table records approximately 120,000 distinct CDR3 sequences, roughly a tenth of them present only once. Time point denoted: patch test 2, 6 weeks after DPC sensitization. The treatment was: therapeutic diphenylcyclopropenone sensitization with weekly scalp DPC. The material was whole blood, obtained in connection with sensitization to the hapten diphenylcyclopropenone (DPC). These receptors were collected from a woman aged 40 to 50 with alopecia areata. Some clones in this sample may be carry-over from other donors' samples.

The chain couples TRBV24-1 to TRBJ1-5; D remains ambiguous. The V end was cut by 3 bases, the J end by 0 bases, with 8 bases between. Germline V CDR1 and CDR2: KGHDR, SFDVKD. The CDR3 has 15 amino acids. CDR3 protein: CATSDATYSNQPQHF. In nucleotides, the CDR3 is TGTGCCACCAGTGATGCCACTTATAGCAATCAGCCCCAGCATTTT.

The chain's CDR3 is CASSLGHSTDTQYF. CDR3 in DNA: TGTGCCAGCAGCTTGGGTCATAGCACAGATACGCAGTATTTT. The gene calls are TRBV7-7 and TRBJ2-3, with D unresolved. Looked up from germline, CDR1 is SSHAT and CDR2 is FNYEAQ (reference sequence). The V end lost 3 bases, the J end lost 0 bases, and 7 bases lay between the germline ends. CDR3 size: 14 residues.

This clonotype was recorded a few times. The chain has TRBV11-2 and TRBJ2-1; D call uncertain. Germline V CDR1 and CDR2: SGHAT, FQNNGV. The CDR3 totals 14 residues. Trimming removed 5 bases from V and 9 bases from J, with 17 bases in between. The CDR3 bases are TGTGCCAGCAGCGACCGGGCCCTAGGACCTGAGCAGTTCTTC. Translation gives CASSDRALGPEQFF.

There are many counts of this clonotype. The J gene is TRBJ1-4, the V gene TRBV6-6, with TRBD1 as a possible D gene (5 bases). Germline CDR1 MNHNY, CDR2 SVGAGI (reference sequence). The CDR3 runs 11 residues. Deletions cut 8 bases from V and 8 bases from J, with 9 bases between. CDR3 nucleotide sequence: TGTGCCAGCGGGGAGGGGGAAAAACTGTTTTTT. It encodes CASGEGEKLFF.

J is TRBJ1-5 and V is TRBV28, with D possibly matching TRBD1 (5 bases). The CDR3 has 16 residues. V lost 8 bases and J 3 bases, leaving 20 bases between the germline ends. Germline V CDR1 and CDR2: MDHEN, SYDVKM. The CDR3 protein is CASGKKGRSSNQPQHF. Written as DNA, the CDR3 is TGTGCCAGCGGAAAAAAGGGGAGATCATCCAATCAGCCCCAGCATTTT.

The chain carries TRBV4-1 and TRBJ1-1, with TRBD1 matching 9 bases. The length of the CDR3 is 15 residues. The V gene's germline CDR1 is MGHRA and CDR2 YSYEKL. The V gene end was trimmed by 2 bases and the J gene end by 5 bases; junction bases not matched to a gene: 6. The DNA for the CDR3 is TGCGCCAGCAGCCAAATACAGGGGGCATCGACTGAAGCTTTCTTT. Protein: CASSQIQGASTEAFF.

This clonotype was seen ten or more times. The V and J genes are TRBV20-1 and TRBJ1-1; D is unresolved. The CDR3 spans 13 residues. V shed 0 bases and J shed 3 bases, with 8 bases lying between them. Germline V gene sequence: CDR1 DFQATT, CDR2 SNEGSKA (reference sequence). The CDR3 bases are TGCAGTGCTAGAGAGTCCGGGGACACTGAAGCTTTCTTT. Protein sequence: CSARESGDTEAFF.

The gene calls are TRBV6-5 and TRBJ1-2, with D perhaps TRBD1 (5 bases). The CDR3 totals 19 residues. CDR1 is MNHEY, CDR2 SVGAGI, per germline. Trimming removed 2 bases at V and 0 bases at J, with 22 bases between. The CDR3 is CASSYLGPQFPPANYGYTF. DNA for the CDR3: TGTGCCAGCAGTTACCTGGGACCGCAGTTCCCCCCAGCTAACTATGGCTACACCTTC.

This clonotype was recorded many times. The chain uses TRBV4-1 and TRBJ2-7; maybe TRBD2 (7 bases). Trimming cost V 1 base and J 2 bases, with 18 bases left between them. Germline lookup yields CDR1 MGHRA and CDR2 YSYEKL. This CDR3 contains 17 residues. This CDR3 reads CASSQAPWGGGAYEQYF. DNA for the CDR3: TGCGCCAGCAGCCAAGCCCCCTGGGGAGGGGGAGCCTACGAGCAGTACTTC.

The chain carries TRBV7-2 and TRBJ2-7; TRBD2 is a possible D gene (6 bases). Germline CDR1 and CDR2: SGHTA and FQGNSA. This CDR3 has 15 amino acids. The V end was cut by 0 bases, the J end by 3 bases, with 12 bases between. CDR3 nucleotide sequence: TGTGCCAGCAGCTTAGCTGCGGGACCTAACTACGAGCAGTACTTC. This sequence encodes CASSLAAGPNYEQYF.

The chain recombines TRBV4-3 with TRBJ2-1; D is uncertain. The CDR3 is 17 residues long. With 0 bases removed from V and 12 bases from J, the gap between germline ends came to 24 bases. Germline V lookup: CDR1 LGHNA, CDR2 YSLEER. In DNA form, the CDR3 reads TGCGCCAGCAGCCAAGATTTTAAGAGACCTACGACAAAGGGGCAGTTCTTC. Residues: CASSQDFKRPTTKGQFF.

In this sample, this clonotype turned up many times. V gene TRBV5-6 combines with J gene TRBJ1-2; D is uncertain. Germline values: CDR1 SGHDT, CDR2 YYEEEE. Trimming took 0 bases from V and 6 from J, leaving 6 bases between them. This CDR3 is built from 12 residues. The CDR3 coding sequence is TGTGCCAGCAGCTTGGGGCAAGATGGCTACACCTTC. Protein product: CASSLGQDGYTF.

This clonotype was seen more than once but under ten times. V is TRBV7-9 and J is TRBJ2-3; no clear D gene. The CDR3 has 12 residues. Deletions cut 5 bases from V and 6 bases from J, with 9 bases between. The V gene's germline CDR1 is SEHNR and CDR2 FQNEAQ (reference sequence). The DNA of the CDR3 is TGTGCCAGCAGCCCTGAGGTGGATACGCAGTATTTT. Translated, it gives CASSPEVDTQYF.

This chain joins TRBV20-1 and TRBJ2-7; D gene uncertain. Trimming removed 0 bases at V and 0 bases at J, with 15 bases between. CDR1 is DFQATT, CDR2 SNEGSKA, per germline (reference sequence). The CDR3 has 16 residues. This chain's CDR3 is CSARDRLRQSSYEQYF. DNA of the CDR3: TGCAGTGCTAGAGATCGGTTGCGGCAGAGCTCCTACGAGCAGTACTTC.

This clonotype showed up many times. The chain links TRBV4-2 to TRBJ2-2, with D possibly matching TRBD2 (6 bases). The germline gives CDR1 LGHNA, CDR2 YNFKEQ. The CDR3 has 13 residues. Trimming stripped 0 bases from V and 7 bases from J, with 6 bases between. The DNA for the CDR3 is TGTGCCAGCAGCCAAGAGCGGGGCGGGGAGCTGTTTTTT. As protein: CASSQERGGELFF.

Here the CDR3 DNA reads TGCAGTGCTAGTTGGCGGGGTGGGACCGGGGAGCTGTTTTTT. Its protein is CSASWRGGTGELFF. The chain couples TRBV20-1 to TRBJ2-2; the D gene is possibly TRBD2 (6 bases). V lost 3 bases to trimming and J lost 5 bases, with 13 bases between them. The CDR3 extends over 14 amino acids. CDR1 is DFQATT, CDR2 SNEGSKA, per germline (reference sequence).

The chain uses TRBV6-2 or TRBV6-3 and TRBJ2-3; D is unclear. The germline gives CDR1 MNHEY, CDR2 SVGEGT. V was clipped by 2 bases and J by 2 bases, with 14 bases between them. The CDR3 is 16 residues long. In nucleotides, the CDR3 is TGTGCCAGCAGTTACGCCGCGGACCCCTACACAGATACGCAGTATTTT. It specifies CASSYAADPYTDTQYF.

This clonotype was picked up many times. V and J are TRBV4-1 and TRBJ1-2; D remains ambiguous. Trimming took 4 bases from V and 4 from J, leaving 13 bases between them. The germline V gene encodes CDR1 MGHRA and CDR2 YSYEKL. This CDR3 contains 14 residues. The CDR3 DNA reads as TGCGCCAGCAGCCTGAGGGATCAATTCTATGGCTACACCTTC. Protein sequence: CASSLRDQFYGYTF.